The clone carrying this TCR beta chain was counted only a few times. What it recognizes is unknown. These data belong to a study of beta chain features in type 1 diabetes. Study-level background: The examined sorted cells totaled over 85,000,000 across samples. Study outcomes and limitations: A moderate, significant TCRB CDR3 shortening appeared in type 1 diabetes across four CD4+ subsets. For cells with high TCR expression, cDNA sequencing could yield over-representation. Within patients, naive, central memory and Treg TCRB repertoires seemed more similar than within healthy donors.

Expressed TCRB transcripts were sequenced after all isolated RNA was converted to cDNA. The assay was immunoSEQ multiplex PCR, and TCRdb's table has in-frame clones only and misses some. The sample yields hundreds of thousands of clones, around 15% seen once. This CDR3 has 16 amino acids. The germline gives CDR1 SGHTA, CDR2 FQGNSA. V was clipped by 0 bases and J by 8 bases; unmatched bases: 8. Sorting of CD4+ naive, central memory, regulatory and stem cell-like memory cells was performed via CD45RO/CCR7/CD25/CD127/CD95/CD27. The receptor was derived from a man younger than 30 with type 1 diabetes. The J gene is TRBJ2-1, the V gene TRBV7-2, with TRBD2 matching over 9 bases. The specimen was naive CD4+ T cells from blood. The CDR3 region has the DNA TGTGCCAGCAGCTTAGCCCCTAGCGGGACGGTCGATGAGCAGTTCTTC. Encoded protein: CASSLAPSGTVDEQFF.